These 29 T cell receptor beta chains were sequenced from one sample in a study of T cells expressing NK-cell markers (dated by TCRdb to about 2020). Library preparation was by 5' RACE. Instrument on record: Illumina HiSeq 2000. TCRdb reprocessed the raw reads; every CDR3 protein sequence is a single record, and DNA is not supplied. The record for this sample contains fewer than 550,000 distinct CDR3 sequences. The biggest ten clones account for 1.4% of the sample. Sequencing input: blood T cells: a sorted CD56 or NKG2C T cell subset, CD4+ or CD8+ T cells, or bulk PBMC T cells (not recorded which). The receptors come from a woman aged 50 to 60 in good health. Donor details come from another sample of the same person, matched by shared clones.

The chain couples TRBV18 to TRBJ2-3; TCRdb designates TRBD2, a call that cannot be tested without DNA. The CDR3 extends over 15 amino acids. Germline assignment: CDR1 KGHSH and CDR2 LQKENI. CDR3 sequence reads: CASSGSSGMTDTQYF. Looking up the rest from reference TRBV18 and TRBJ2-3 gives the full variable domain: NAGVMQNPRHLVRRRGQEARLRCSPMKGHSHVYWYRQLPEEGLKFMVYLQKENIIDESGMPKERFSAEFPKEGPSILRIQQVVRGDSAAYFCASSGSSGMTDTQYFGPGTRLTVL.

V is TRBV25-1 and J is TRBJ1-1. The V gene's germline CDR1 is MGHDK and CDR2 SYGVNS. The CDR3 loop spans 13 amino acids. CDR3 loop: CASSNLGGTEAFF.

The chain links TRBV12-3 or TRBV12-4 to TRBJ1-1; with no DNA, the TCRdb D assignment of TRBD1 cannot be verified. The CDR3 is 12 amino acids. This chain's CDR3 is CASSLGAARAFF.

V is TRBV6-1 and J is TRBJ2-3. The CDR3 spans 13 residues. CDR1 and CDR2 (germline): MNHNS, SASEGT. CDR3 region: CASSSVRTDTQYF.

The chain couples TRBV5-1 to TRBJ2-7; TCRdb names TRBD2, which stays unverified in the absence of DNA. The CDR3 has 13 residues. Per the germline V gene, CDR1 is SGHRS and CDR2 is YFSETQ. The CDR3 here is CASSLTSVEEQYF.

The chain employs TRBV10-1 and TRBJ2-7; absent DNA, TCRdb's TRBD1 call cannot be checked. The CDR3 runs 16 residues. CDR1 and CDR2 from the germline V gene are WNHNN and SYGVQD (reference sequence). The CDR3 region is CASSGVKTVLRNEQYF.

The chain employs TRBV6-6 and TRBJ2-3. In germline, CDR1 is MNHNY, CDR2 SVGAGI (reference sequence). This CDR3 is built from 12 residues. The CDR3 loop is CASRSLVDTQYF.

The CDR3 loop is CASSRGLAGIWERNEQFF. The chain couples TRBV3-1 to TRBJ2-1; absent DNA, TCRdb's TRBD2 call cannot be checked. This CDR3 spans 18 amino acids. The germline V gene encodes CDR1 LGHDT and CDR2 YNNKEL (reference sequence).

The chain joins TRBV7-8 to TRBJ2-3. The CDR3 has 13 amino acids. CDR1 SGHVS and CDR2 FQNEAQ come from the germline V gene. CDR3 residues: CASSSPWADTQYF.

The gene calls are TRBV12-3 or TRBV12-4 and TRBJ1-2; TCRdb selects TRBD1, and the lack of DNA leaves this call unchecked. The CDR3 is 14 residues long. The CDR3 reads CASSLRGANYGYTF.

The chain has TRBV9 and TRBJ2-3; TCRdb names TRBD2, which stays unverified in the absence of DNA. CDR3 length equals 14 residues. Germline values: CDR1 SGDLS, CDR2 YYNGEE. CDR3 residues: CASSTRGTSDTQYF.

V usage is TRBV4-1 and J usage is TRBJ1-1; with no DNA, the TCRdb D assignment of TRBD1 cannot be verified. This CDR3 region has 17 residues. The germline CDR1 and CDR2 sequences are MGHRA and YSYEKL. The CDR3 spells CASSPGRDSSMNTEAFF.

V gene TRBV29-1 combines with J gene TRBJ2-2. The CDR3 spans 13 residues. Germline V gives CDR1 SQVTM, CDR2 ANQGSEA. The CDR3 loop reads CSARIASTGELFF.

The gene calls are TRBV15 and TRBJ2-2. Germline assignment: CDR1 LNHNV and CDR2 YYDKDF (reference sequence). The CDR3 is made up of 16 amino acids. The CDR3 loop reads CATSRDPSANTGELFF.

This chain joins TRBV3-1 and TRBJ2-1; TCRdb outputs TRBD2, but without DNA this stays unchecked. Germline lookup yields CDR1 LGHDT and CDR2 YNNKEL (reference sequence). The CDR3 sequence is 17 residues long. The CDR3 loop reads CASSQGGRPPFFNEQFF.

The genes are TRBV24-1 and TRBJ1-2. This CDR3 comprises 12 residues. From germline, CDR1 is KGHDR and CDR2 SFDVKD. The CDR3 loop is CATSDADYGYTF.

The chain couples TRBV4-1 to TRBJ2-7; the D call of TRBD1 rests on TCRdb alone, since no DNA is present to check it. The CDR3 loop spans 14 amino acids. From germline, CDR1 is MGHRA and CDR2 YSYEKL. CDR3 in amino acids: CASSLVRTGPEQYF.

The CDR3 sequence: CASSYTSRSSTDTQYF. J is TRBJ2-3 and V is TRBV7-8; TCRdb picks TRBD2, but there is no DNA to check that call. The germline CDR1 and CDR2 sequences are SGHVS and FQNEAQ. The CDR3 has 16 amino acids.

The chain joins TRBV20-1 to TRBJ1-2; TCRdb outputs TRBD1, but without DNA this stays unchecked. The CDR3 is 13 amino acids. Looked up from germline, CDR1 is DFQATT and CDR2 is SNEGSKA (reference sequence). This chain's CDR3 is CSARGGTGRGYTF.

The chain employs TRBV5-1 and TRBJ2-3; there is no DNA to check the TCRdb D call of TRBD1. The CDR3 extends over 18 amino acids. Germline loops: CDR1 SGHRS, CDR2 YFSETQ. CDR3 protein: CASSLDFPGSTRTDTQYF.

The V gene is TRBV4-1, the J gene TRBJ2-5; TCRdb's assignment of TRBD2 cannot be checked, as there is no DNA. CDR3 length: 17 residues. Germline V gives CDR1 MGHRA, CDR2 YSYEKL. CDR3 sequence reads: CASSATPPGTSGETQYF.

This chain joins TRBV6-5 and TRBJ2-2; the TRBD2 assignment by TCRdb is unverifiable without DNA. CDR1 is MNHEY and CDR2 is SVGAGI in the germline V gene. The CDR3 covers 16 residues. CDR3 amino acids: CATQALAAANTGELFF.

This chain connects TRBV4-2 to TRBJ2-7; the TRBD1 assignment by TCRdb is unverifiable without DNA. The CDR3 extends over 14 amino acids. CDR1 is LGHNA, CDR2 YNFKEQ, per germline. This chain's CDR3 is CASSQDAGAEEQYF.

The CDR3: CASSLALDREETQYF. The chain has TRBV5-6 and TRBJ2-5; no DNA is available, so the TRBD1 call from TCRdb remains unchecked. This CDR3 is built from 15 residues. Germline CDR1 is SGHDT and CDR2 is YYEEEE.

The chain carries TRBV25-1 and TRBJ1-1. This CDR3 contains 13 residues. The germline V gene has CDR1 MGHDK and CDR2 SYGVNS. The chain's CDR3 is CASSASSKGEAFF.

The chain has TRBV29-1 and TRBJ1-1. The CDR3 has 14 residues. Germline V gives CDR1 SQVTM, CDR2 ANQGSEA. CDR3 sequence: CSVDRRGRYTEAFF. The variable domain in full, with the rest retrieved from reference TRBV29-1 and TRBJ1-1, is SAVISQKPSRDICQRGTSLTIQCQVDSQVTMMFWYRQQPGQSLTLIATANQGSEATYESGFVIDKFPISRPNLTFSTLTVSNMSPEDSSIYLCSVDRRGRYTEAFFGQGTRLTVV.

CDR3 residues: CASSYSRSDTGELFF. The rearrangement links TRBV6-5 to TRBJ2-2. Per the germline V gene, CDR1 is MNHEY and CDR2 is SVGAGI. There are 15 residues in the CDR3.

The chain uses TRBV7-8 and TRBJ2-1. CDR3 length equals 15 residues. The V gene's germline CDR1 is SGHVS and CDR2 FQNEAQ. This chain's CDR3 is CASSRLRSKSSEQFF. The complete variable domain, with remaining parts taken from reference TRBV7-8 and TRBJ2-1, reads GAGVSQSPRYKVAKRGQDVALRCDPISGHVSLFWYQQALGQGPEFLTYFQNEAQLDKSGLPSDRFFAERPEGSVSTLKIQRTQQEDSAVYLCASSRLRSKSSEQFFGPGTRLTVL.

The rearrangement joins TRBV27 to TRBJ1-1. CDR1 MNHEY and CDR2 SMNVEV come from the germline V gene (reference sequence). This CDR3 region has 17 residues. The CDR3 loop reads CASSFLQGPTGLPEAFF.